This TCR beta chain was captured by sequencing in a study of cytomegalovirus exposure and HLA in healthy donors. PCR primers comprised 60 Vbeta and 13 Jbeta primers. Sequencing was performed with immunoSEQ multiplex PCR; in TCRdb, only in-frame clones are kept and a portion is missing. The sample lists around 190,000 clones, about 77% occurring once. CDR1 and CDR2 (germline): SNHLY, FYNNEI. The V and J ends lost 5 bases and 2 bases, in that order; junction bases with no gene match: 3. The CDR3 loop spans 15 amino acids. Study outcomes and limitations: The authors later found TCR association rates varying by HLA locus, with DRB1 most and HLA-C fewest. Several of the most significant clusters appeared linked to common viral pathogens, based on a later analysis. No immune exposure information besides CMV serostatus was available.

This clone was seen more than once but under ten times. What it binds is unknown. This receptor was identified in a woman in her twenties or thirties in good health and CMV-seronegative. Sample: PBMCs. The chain joins TRBV2 to TRBJ2-7; 13 positions agree with TRBD2. The CDR3 region is CASSLLAGGAYEQYF. The CDR3 nucleotides read TGTGCCAGCAGTTTACTAGCGGGAGGGGCCTACGAGCAGTACTTC.